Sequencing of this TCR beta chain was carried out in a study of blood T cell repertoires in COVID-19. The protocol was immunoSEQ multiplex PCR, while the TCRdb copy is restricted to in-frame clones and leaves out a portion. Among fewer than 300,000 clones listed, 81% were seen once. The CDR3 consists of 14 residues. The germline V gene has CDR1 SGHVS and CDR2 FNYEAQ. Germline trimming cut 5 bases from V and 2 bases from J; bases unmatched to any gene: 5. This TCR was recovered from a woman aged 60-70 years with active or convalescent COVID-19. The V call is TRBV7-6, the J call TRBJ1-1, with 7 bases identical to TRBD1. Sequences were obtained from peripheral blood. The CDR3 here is CASSAGQRNTEAFF. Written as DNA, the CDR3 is TGTGCCAGCAGCGCGGGACAGAGAAACACTGAAGCTTTCTTT.